The 27 T cell receptor beta chains in this list originate from one sample, sequenced in a study of cytomegalovirus exposure and HLA in healthy donors. 60 Vbeta and 13 Jbeta primers were used in PCR. TCRdb keeps only in-frame clones here, not all; method: immunoSEQ multiplex PCR. The repertoire holds about 150,000 clones, approximately 79% seen once, with about 3.9% in the top ten. Specimen: PBMCs. Receptors were obtained from a man in his fifties in good health and CMV-seropositive.

As for this clone: At one end the junction does not follow the germline gene, possibly because of a read error. Here the CDR3 reads CASSVKASGTSIF. The CDR3, as DNA: TGTGCCAGTAGTGTTAAGGCTAGCGGGACCTCCATCTTC. The genes are TRBV19 and TRBJ2-1, with 9 bases fitting TRBD2. This CDR3 is 13 amino acids long. Germline V CDR1 and CDR2: LNHDA, SQIVND (reference sequence).

The V gene is TRBV27, the J gene TRBJ2-3; 9 nucleotides line up with TRBD2. CDR1 is MNHEY, CDR2 SMNVEV, per germline (reference sequence). CDR3 size: 16 residues. Trimming took 0 bases from V and 3 from J; bases not matched to a gene: 4. DNA for the CDR3: TGTGCCAGCAGTTTATCGGGACTAGCATTTACAGATACGCAGTATTTT. Protein product: CASSLSGLAFTDTQYF.

This chain connects TRBV7-6 to TRBJ1-3, with a tentative D call TRBD1 (5 bases). The CDR3 consists of 15 residues. CDR1 is SGHVS and CDR2 is FNYEAQ in the germline V gene. Trimming cost V 5 bases and J 0 bases, with 11 bases left between them. For the CDR3, the DNA is TGTGCCAGCAGCCCCACAGGCTCCTCTGGAAACACCATATATTTT. This gives the protein CASSPTGSSGNTIYF. The full variable domain, in which reference TRBV7-6 and TRBJ1-3 provide the parts outside the CDR3, is GAGVSQSPRYKVTKRGQDVALRCDPISGHVSLYWYRQALGQGPEFLTYFNYEAQQDKSGLPNDRFSAERPEGSISTLTIQRTEQRDSAMYRCASSPTGSSGNTIYFGEGSWLTVV.

The gene calls are TRBV20-1 and TRBJ1-2, with D unclear. V was cut by 8 bases and J by 6 bases, with 10 bases left in between. Per germline, CDR1 DFQATT and CDR2 SNEGSKA (reference sequence). There are 10 residues in the CDR3. CDR3 sequence reads: CSTTSHGYTF. The CDR3 DNA follows: TGCAGTACCACAAGTCATGGCTACACCTTC.

This sequence joins TRBV28 and TRBJ1-5; 9 nucleotides match TRBD1. The CDR3 contains 17 residues. Germline V gene lookup returns CDR1 MDHEN and CDR2 SYDVKM. With 6 bases clipped from V and 0 bases from J, the junction kept 9 bases outside the gene matches. DNA of the CDR3: TGTGCCAGCAGAGTAACAGGGGGCTCGTATAGCAATCAGCCCCAGCATTTT. Translation: CASRVTGGSYSNQPQHF.

This sequence joins TRBV19 and TRBJ2-1; D might be TRBD1 (6 bases). CDR1 and CDR2 from the germline V gene are LNHDA and SQIVND (reference sequence). The ends were cut back, 6 bases at V and 3 bases at J, with 18 bases in the middle. The CDR3 totals 16 residues. The CDR3 protein is CASRPRTEPIYNEQFF. The DNA for the CDR3 is TGTGCCAGTAGACCTAGGACAGAACCGATCTACAATGAGCAGTTCTTC.

The CDR3 coding sequence is TGTGCCAGCAGCTTAGATTTTAGGGGGGGGTCCTACGAGCAGTACTTC. It specifies CASSLDFRGGSYEQYF. The genes are TRBV7-2 and TRBJ2-7; the D gene is possibly TRBD2 (7 bases). V was shortened by 1 base and J by 1 base, with 14 bases between the two germline ends. The germline gives CDR1 SGHTA, CDR2 FQGNSA. The length of the CDR3 is 16 residues.

This clone was picked up one time. V gene TRBV5-1 combines with J gene TRBJ2-1; 9 bases match TRBD1. Trimming took 2 bases from V and 7 from J; bases not matched to a gene: 7. Germline V gives CDR1 SGHRS, CDR2 YFSETQ. The CDR3 extends over 15 amino acids. For the CDR3, the DNA is TGCGCCAGCAGCTTAGCACTACAGGGGGCGAATGAGCAGTTCTTC. Protein product: CASSLALQGANEQFF.

V and J are TRBV5-4 and TRBJ1-1; D may be TRBD1 (6 bases). Trimming removed 4 bases from V and 0 bases from J, with 7 bases in between. This CDR3 has 13 amino acids. The germline V gene has CDR1 SGHNT and CDR2 YYREEE (reference sequence). This chain's CDR3 is CASSRDMNTEAFF. The CDR3 coding sequence is TGTGCCAGCAGCAGGGACATGAACACTGAAGCTTTCTTT.

The chain joins TRBV19 to TRBJ1-1; no clear D. Germline CDR1 is LNHDA and CDR2 is SQIVND (reference sequence). This CDR3 is built from 15 residues. Trimming removed 2 bases from V and 7 bases from J, with 17 bases in between. CDR3 sequence: CASSITLWGVIEAFF. In DNA, the CDR3 is TGTGCCAGTAGTATAACCTTGTGGGGAGTTATTGAAGCTTTCTTT.

The chain joins TRBV28 to TRBJ2-1; 8 nucleotides line up with TRBD1. Germline values: CDR1 MDHEN, CDR2 SYDVKM. The ends lost 2 bases at V and 4 bases at J; junction bases unmatched: 4. CDR3 length: 15 residues. CDR3 in amino acids: CASSLQGARYNEQFF. CDR3 sequence (DNA): TGTGCCAGCAGTTTACAGGGGGCGAGGTACAATGAGCAGTTCTTC.

This clone was picked up one time. V and J are TRBV12-5 and TRBJ2-3; D may be TRBD1 (6 bases). The CDR3 sequence is 11 residues long. V shed 5 bases and J shed 10 bases, with 10 bases lying between them. Germline CDR1 is LGHNT and CDR2 is FRNRAP. CDR3 sequence reads: CASGGGQSQYF. The CDR3 DNA reads TGTGCTAGTGGTGGCGGACAGTCGCAGTATTTT.

The chain has TRBV5-1 and TRBJ2-3; 8 bases map to TRBD2. The CDR3 is 12 amino acids. Losses at the gene ends were 6 bases for V and 10 bases for J; bases not matched to a gene: 7. Germline assignment: CDR1 SGHRS and CDR2 YFSETQ. CDR3 amino acids: CASTPGGEAQYF. CDR3 nucleotides: TGCGCCAGCACCCCGGGGGGGGAGGCGCAGTATTTT.

The chain carries TRBV4-1 and TRBJ2-6; D not resolved. Germline CDR1 is MGHRA and CDR2 is YSYEKL. The CDR3 spans 16 residues. V lost 6 bases and J 0 bases, leaving 12 bases between the germline ends. The CDR3 here is CASSPAYLSGANVLTF. The CDR3 DNA is TGCGCCAGCAGTCCAGCGTACCTCTCTGGGGCCAACGTCCTGACTTTC.

The CDR3 bases are TGTGCCAGCAGGTACTTTATGAACACTGAAGCTTTCTTT. This codes for CASRYFMNTEAFF. V gene TRBV28 combines with J gene TRBJ1-1; D unresolved. V lost 6 bases to trimming and J lost 0 bases, with 8 bases between them. This CDR3 is built from 13 residues. CDR1 is MDHEN, CDR2 SYDVKM, per germline.

This clone was observed a few times. This rearrangement joins TRBV6-1 to TRBJ1-5; the D gene is possibly TRBD1 (6 bases). Germline values: CDR1 MNHNS, CDR2 SASEGT. The germline V and J ends were trimmed by 2 bases and 4 bases, with 24 bases remaining between them. The CDR3 has 19 residues. This CDR3 reads CASSESWTVRLVANQPQHF. The CDR3 nucleotides are TGTGCCAGCAGTGAAAGTTGGACAGTCCGGTTGGTAGCAAATCAGCCCCAGCATTTT.

CDR3 loop: CASRRYSNQPQHF. CDR3 bases: TGTGCCAGCAGGAGGTATAGCAATCAGCCCCAGCATTTT. The rearrangement uses TRBV2 and TRBJ1-5; D remains unclear. This CDR3 spans 13 amino acids. The germline V and J ends were trimmed by 6 bases and 0 bases, with 6 bases remaining between them. Germline assignment: CDR1 SNHLY and CDR2 FYNNEI.

The chain uses TRBV2 and TRBJ1-2; D call uncertain. Germline assignment: CDR1 SNHLY and CDR2 FYNNEI. This CDR3 contains 15 residues. V was shortened by 2 bases and J by 1 base, with 11 bases between the two germline ends. This CDR3 reads CASSESIQYNYGYTF. CDR3 sequence (DNA): TGTGCCAGCAGTGAATCAATACAGTATAACTATGGCTACACCTTC.

The V call is TRBV11-2, the J call TRBJ2-3, with a possible D match to TRBD2 (6 bases). CDR1 and CDR2 (germline): SGHAT, FQNNGV. The CDR3 loop spans 14 amino acids. V was clipped by 5 bases and J by 2 bases, with 11 bases between them. The CDR3 here is CASSDPGVTDTQYF. The DNA for the CDR3 is TGTGCCAGCAGCGATCCGGGAGTCACAGATACGCAGTATTTT.

This clone was seen only a few times. This sequence joins TRBV4-2 and TRBJ2-6, with 7 bases fitting TRBD2. Germline V lookup: CDR1 LGHNA, CDR2 YNFKEQ. Trimming took 0 bases from V and 3 from J; bases not matched to a gene: 8. This CDR3 spans 18 amino acids. The chain's CDR3 is CASSQDARGYGGANVLTF. As DNA, the CDR3 is TGTGCCAGCAGCCAAGACGCGCGGGGGTATGGTGGGGCCAACGTCCTGACTTTC.

The V and J genes are TRBV29-1 and TRBJ2-1, with a tentative D call TRBD1 (6 bases). The germline gives CDR1 SQVTM, CDR2 ANQGSEA. V lost 3 bases, J lost 2 bases, and 8 bases lay in between. The CDR3 length is 13 residues. The CDR3 loop reads CSVDRDTYNEQFF. CDR3 DNA sequence: TGCAGCGTTGATCGGGACACCTACAATGAGCAGTTCTTC.

The J gene is TRBJ1-1, the V gene TRBV29-1, with D unresolved. Germline CDR1 SQVTM, CDR2 ANQGSEA. The CDR3 loop spans 14 amino acids. V gave up 7 bases and J gave up 0 bases, with 15 bases separating them. The CDR3 DNA is TGCAGCGCACTTCGAGGAGCGGTGAACACTGAAGCTTTCTTT. Translating it yields CSALRGAVNTEAFF. Variable domain in full (rest from reference TRBV29-1 and TRBJ1-1): SAVISQKPSRDICQRGTSLTIQCQVDSQVTMMFWYRQQPGQSLTLIATANQGSEATYESGFVIDKFPISRPNLTFSTLTVSNMSPEDSSIYLCSALRGAVNTEAFFGQGTRLTVV.

This clone has only a few counts. The rearrangement joins TRBV4-3 to TRBJ2-3, with 9 positions matching TRBD1. CDR3 length: 15 amino acids. V was pared by 1 base and J by 3 bases, with 2 bases of the junction left unmatched. The germline V gene has CDR1 LGHNA and CDR2 YSLEER. The CDR3: CASSQAGQGTDTQYF. CDR3 bases: TGCGCCAGCAGCCAAGCAGGACAGGGGACAGATACGCAGTATTTT.

V and J are TRBV4-2 and TRBJ2-3; 15 bases match TRBD2. Germline lookup yields CDR1 LGHNA and CDR2 YNFKEQ. The CDR3 has 18 amino acids. With 2 bases clipped from V and 6 bases from J, the junction kept 9 bases outside the gene matches. The CDR3 DNA is TGTGCCAGCAGCCAACCGGGACTAGCGGGAGGCGTGTTGGATACGCAGTATTTT. It yields the protein CASSQPGLAGGVLDTQYF.

The chain is built from TRBV2 and TRBJ2-2; TRBD1 might be the D (5 bases). V was cut by 4 bases and J by 4 bases, with 13 bases left in between. CDR3 size: 15 residues. Per the germline V gene, CDR1 is SNHLY and CDR2 is FYNNEI. Written as DNA, the CDR3 is TGTGCCAGCAGTGGACAGATCTATAGCACCGGGGAGCTGTTTTTT. Amino acids: CASSGQIYSTGELFF.

This chain links TRBV6-5 with TRBJ2-1, with TRBD2 matching 8 bases. This CDR3 region has 16 residues. V was pared by 0 bases and J by 6 bases, with 7 bases of the junction left unmatched. The germline V gene encodes CDR1 MNHEY and CDR2 SVGAGI. CDR3 sequence reads: CASSYSPSGGLNEQFF. The DNA for the CDR3 is TGTGCCAGCAGTTACTCACCTTCGGGGGGGCTCAATGAGCAGTTCTTC.

This clone was observed a single time. J is TRBJ2-3 and V is TRBV7-8; 10 positions agree with TRBD1. CDR3 length: 14 residues. Unmatched junction bases numbered 3, after V lost 6 bases and J lost 3 bases. Per the germline V gene, CDR1 is SGHVS and CDR2 is FQNEAQ. CDR3 in amino acids: CASRWDRGTDTQYF. The DNA for the CDR3 is TGTGCCAGCAGGTGGGACAGGGGAACAGATACGCAGTATTTT.